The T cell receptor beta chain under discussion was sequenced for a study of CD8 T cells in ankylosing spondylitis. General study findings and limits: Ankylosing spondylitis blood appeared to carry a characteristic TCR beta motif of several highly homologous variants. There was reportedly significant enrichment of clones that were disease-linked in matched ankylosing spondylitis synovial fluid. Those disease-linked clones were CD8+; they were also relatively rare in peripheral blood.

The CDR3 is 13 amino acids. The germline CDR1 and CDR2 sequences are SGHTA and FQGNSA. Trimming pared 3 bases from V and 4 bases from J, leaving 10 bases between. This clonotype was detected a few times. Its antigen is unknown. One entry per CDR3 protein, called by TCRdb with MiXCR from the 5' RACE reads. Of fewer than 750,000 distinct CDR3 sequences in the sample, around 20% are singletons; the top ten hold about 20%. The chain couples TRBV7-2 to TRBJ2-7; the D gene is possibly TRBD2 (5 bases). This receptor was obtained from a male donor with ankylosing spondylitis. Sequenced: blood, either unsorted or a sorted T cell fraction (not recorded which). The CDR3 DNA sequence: TGTGCCAGCAGCTTTCAGAGGGAGTACGAGCAGTACTTC. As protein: CASSFQREYEQYF.